The source of this T cell receptor beta chain is a study of memory CD4+ T cells and cytomegalovirus serostatus. Study-level points and caveats: Median bootstrapped AUC for CMV status was just over 0.94 originally, about 0.9 US-trained.

V lost 6 bases and J 6 bases, leaving 12 bases between the germline ends. CDR3 size: 12 residues. CDR1 is ENHRY and CDR2 is SYGVKD in the germline V gene. Sequencing was performed with immunoSEQ multiplex PCR; in TCRdb, only in-frame clones are kept and a portion is missing. Of tens of thousands of clones detected, around 79% appear once; the ten largest clones hold 0.65% to 0.9%. Single viable CD3+CD4+CD8-CD45RO+ cells were sorted as the memory CD4+ T cells. Worth noting for this clone: Its antigen is not known.

The specimen sequenced was memory CD4+ T cells from blood. The receptor was isolated from an adult in good health and CMV-seronegative. V usage is TRBV10-3 and J usage is TRBJ2-7; D unclear. CDR3 region: CAIRTSTAEQYF. CDR3 DNA: TGTGCCATCAGGACCTCTACGGCCGAGCAGTACTTC.